The sequence of this TCR beta chain was determined in a study of T-cell memory formation after mild COVID-19. TCRdb called the 5' RACE reads again in MiXCR, with one record for every CDR3 protein. The sample shows about 360,000 distinct CDR3 sequences, roughly 13% of them seen only once. Germline CDR1 and CDR2: LNHNV and YYDKDF (reference sequence). CDR3 size: 14 residues. The V and J ends lost 0 bases and 5 bases respectively, with 7 bases between them. Study-wide findings and caveats: The study found contracting CD4+ clones mainly in CM and EM and contracting CD8+ clones in EMRA.

The table lists this clonotype with a few counts. Its antigen is not known. The clonotype originates from a man younger than 35 who had mild COVID-19 (a few samples of this study predate the infection). Cell type and time point are not known. The chain employs TRBV15 and TRBJ2-2; D gene uncertain. The source material was PBMCs or a T cell subset sorted from them (not recorded which). The CDR3 DNA reads as TGTGCCACCAGCAGAGATCTGGCGACCGGGGAGCTGTTTTTT. It encodes CATSRDLATGELFF.